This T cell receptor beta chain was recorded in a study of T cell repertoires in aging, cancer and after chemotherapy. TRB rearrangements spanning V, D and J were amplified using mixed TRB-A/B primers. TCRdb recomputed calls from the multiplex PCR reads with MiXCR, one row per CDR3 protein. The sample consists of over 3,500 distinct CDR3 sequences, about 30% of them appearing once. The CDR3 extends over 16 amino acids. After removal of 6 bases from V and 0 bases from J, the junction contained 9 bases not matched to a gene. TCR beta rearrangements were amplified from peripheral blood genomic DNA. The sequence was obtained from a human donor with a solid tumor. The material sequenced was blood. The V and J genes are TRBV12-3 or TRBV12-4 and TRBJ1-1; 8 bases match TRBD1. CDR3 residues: CASSPGTGRLNTEAFF. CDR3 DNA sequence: TGTGCCAGCAGCCCCGGGACAGGAAGACTGAACACTGAAGCTTTCTTT.